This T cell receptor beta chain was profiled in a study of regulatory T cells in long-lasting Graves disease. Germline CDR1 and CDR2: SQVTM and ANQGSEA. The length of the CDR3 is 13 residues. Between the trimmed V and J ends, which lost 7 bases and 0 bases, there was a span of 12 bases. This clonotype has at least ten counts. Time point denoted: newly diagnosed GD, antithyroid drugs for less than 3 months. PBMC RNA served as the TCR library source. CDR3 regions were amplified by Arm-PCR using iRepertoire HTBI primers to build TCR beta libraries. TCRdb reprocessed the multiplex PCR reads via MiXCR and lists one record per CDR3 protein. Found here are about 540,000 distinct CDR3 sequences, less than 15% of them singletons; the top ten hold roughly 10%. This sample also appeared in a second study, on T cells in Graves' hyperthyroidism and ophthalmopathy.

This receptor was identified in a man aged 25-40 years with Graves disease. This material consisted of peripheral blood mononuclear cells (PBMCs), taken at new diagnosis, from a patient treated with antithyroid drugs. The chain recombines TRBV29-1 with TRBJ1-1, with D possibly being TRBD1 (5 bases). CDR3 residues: CSAQQGLNTEAFF. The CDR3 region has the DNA TGCAGCGCCCAGCAGGGACTGAACACTGAAGCTTTCTTT.